This TCR beta chain was recorded in a study of patients and donors after allogeneic stem cell transplantation. TCRdb redid the calling of the RT-PCR reads with MiXCR, one entry per CDR3 protein. The repertoire consists of about 30,000 distinct CDR3 sequences, with more than 8% occurring once and the leading ten covering around 50%. This clonotype was seen more than once but under ten times. J gave up 6 bases and V 5 bases, and 15 bases lay outside the gene matches. The CDR3 has 20 amino acids. CDR1 and CDR2 (germline): MGHRA, YSYEKL. The sample taken for sequencing was blood, either unsorted or a sorted T cell fraction (not recorded which). The chain is built from TRBV4-1 and TRBJ2-2; TRBD2 matches 16 bases. The clonotype was recovered from a human donor who was either an allogeneic HSCT recipient or a stem cell or donor lymphocyte infusion donor (not recorded which). It is not recorded whose cells these are; they may come from a transplant donor. CDR3: CASSGPGLAGGPMRAGELFF. CDR3 DNA sequence: TGCGCCAGCAGCGGGCCGGGACTAGCGGGAGGGCCAATGAGGGCCGGGGAGCTGTTTTTT.